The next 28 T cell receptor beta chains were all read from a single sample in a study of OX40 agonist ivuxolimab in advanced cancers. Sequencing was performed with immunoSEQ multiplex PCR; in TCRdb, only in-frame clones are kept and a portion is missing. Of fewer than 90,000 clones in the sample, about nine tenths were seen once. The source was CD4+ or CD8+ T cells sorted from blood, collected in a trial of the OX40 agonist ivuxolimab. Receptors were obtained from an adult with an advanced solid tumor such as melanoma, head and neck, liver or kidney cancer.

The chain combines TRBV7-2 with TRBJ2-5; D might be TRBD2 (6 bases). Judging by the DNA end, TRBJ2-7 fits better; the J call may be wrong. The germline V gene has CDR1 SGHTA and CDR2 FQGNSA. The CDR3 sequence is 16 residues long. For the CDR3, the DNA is TGTGCCAGCAGACTCGTTTCGGGGGTCTCTTCCTACGAGCAGTACTTC. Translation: CASRLVSGVSSYEQYF.

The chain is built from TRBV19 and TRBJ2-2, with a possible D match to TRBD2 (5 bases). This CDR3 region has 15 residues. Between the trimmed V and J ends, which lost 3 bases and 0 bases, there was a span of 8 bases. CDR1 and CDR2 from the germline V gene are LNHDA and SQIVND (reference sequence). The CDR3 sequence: CASSMVGANTGELFF. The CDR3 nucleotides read TGTGCCAGTAGTATGGTGGGAGCGAACACCGGGGAGCTGTTTTTT.

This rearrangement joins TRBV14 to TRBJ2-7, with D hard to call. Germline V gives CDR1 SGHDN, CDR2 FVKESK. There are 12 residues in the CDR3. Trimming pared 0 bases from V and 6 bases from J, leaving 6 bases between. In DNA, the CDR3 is TGTGCCAGCAGCCAAGACCGCGGCGAGCAGTACTTC. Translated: CASSQDRGEQYF.

CDR3 coding DNA: TGTGCCAGCAGCTTAGCGCGAGTTGTGGCAAACACTGAAGCTTTCTTT. This codes for CASSLARVVANTEAFF. J is TRBJ1-1 and V is TRBV7-9; D is uncertain. V was pared by 0 bases and J by 2 bases, with 13 bases between. The CDR3 covers 16 residues. Per germline, CDR1 SEHNR and CDR2 FQNEAQ (reference sequence).

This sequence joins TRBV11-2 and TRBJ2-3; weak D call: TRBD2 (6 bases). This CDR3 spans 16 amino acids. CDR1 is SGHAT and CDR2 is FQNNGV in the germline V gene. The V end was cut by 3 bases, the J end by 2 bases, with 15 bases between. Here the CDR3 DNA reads TGTGCCAGCAGCTTGCGCGCTAGCGCGAACACAGATACGCAGTATTTT. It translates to CASSLRASANTDTQYF.

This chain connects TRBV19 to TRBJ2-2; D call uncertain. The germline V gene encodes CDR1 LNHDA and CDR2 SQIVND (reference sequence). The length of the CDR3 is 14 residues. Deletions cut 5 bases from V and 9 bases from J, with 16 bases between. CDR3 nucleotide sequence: TGTGCCAGTAGTCCGGTACCCCTACGGCGGGAGCTGTTTTTT. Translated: CASSPVPLRRELFF.

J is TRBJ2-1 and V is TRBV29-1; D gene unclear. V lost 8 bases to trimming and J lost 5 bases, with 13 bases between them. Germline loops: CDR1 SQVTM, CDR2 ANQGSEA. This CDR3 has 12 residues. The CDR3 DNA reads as TGCAGCATCCTTGGTATAAACAATGAGCAGTTCTTC. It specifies CSILGINNEQFF.

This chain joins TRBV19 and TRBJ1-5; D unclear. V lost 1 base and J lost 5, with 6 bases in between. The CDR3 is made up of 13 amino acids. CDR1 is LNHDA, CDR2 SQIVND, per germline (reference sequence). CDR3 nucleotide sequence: TGTGCCAGTAGTATAGTCCTCGATCAGCCCCAGCATTTT. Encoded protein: CASSIVLDQPQHF.

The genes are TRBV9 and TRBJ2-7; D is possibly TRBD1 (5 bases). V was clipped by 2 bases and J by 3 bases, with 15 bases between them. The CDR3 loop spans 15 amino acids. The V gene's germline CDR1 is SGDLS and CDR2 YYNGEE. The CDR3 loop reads CASSVAGNPFYEQYF. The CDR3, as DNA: TGTGCCAGCAGCGTGGCAGGGAACCCTTTCTACGAGCAGTACTTC.

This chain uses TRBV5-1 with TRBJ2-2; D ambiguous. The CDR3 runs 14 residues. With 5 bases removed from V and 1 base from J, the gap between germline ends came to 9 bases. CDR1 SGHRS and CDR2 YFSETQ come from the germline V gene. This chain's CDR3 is CASREAVNTGELFF. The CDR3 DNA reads TGCGCCAGCAGGGAAGCAGTGAACACCGGGGAGCTGTTTTTT.

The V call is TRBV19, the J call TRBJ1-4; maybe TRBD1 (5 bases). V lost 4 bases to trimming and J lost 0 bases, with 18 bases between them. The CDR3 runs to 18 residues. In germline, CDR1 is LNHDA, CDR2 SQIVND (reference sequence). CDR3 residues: CASSKVRATVATNEKLFF. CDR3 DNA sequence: TGTGCCAGTAGTAAGGTGCGGGCGACAGTTGCAACTAATGAAAAACTGTTTTTT.

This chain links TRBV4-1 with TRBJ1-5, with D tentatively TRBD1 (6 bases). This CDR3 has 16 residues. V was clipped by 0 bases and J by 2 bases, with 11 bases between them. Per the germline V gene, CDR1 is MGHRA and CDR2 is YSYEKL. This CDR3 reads CASSQDGGIGNQPQHF. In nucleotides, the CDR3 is TGCGCCAGCAGCCAAGATGGGGGCATTGGCAATCAGCCCCAGCATTTT.

The CDR3 sequence: CATSRDPPGAGNTIYF. The CDR3 DNA sequence: TGTGCCACCAGCAGAGATCCCCCGGGGGCAGGAAACACCATATATTTT. The V call is TRBV15, the J call TRBJ1-3; tentatively, D is TRBD1 (6 bases). The germline CDR1 and CDR2 sequences are LNHNV and YYDKDF (reference sequence). The V gene lost 0 bases and the J gene lost 4 bases, with 13 bases spanning the gap. The CDR3 consists of 16 residues.

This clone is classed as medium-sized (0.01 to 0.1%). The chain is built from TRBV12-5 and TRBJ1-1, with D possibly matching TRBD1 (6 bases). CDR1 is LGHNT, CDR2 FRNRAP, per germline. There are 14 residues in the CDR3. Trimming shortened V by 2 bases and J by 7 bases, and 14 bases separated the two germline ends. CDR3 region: CASGLQGGPNEAFF. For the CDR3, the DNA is TGTGCTAGTGGTTTGCAAGGGGGTCCCAATGAAGCTTTCTTT.

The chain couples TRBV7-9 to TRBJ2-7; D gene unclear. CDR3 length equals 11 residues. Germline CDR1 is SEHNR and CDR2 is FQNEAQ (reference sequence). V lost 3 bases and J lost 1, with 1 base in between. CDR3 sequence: CASSFSYEQYF. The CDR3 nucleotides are TGTGCCAGCAGCTTTTCCTACGAGCAGTACTTC.

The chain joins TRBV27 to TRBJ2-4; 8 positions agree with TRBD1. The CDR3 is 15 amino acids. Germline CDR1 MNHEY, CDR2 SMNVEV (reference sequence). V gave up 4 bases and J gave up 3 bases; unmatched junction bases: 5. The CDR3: CASSSGGTDKNIQYF. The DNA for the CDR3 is TGTGCCAGCAGTTCAGGGGGCACTGACAAAAACATTCAGTACTTC.

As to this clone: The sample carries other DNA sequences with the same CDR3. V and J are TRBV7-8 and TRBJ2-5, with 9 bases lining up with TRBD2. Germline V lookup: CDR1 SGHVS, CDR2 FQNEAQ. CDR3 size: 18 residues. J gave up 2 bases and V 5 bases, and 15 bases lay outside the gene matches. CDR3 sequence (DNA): TGTGCCAGCAGCCGCTTAGCAATTCTAGCGGGAAGACAAGAGACCCAGTACTTC. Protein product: CASSRLAILAGRQETQYF.

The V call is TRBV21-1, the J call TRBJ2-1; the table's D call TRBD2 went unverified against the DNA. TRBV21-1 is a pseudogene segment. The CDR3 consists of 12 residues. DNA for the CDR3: TGTGCCAGCAGCAGCGAATACAATGAGCAGTTCTTC. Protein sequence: CASSSEYNEQFF.

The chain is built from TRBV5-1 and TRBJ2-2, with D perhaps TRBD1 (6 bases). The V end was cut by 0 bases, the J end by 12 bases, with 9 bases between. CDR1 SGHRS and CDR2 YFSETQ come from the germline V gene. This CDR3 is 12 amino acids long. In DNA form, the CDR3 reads TGCGCCAGCAGCTTGGAGGACAGTAAGCTGTTTTTT. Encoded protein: CASSLEDSKLFF.

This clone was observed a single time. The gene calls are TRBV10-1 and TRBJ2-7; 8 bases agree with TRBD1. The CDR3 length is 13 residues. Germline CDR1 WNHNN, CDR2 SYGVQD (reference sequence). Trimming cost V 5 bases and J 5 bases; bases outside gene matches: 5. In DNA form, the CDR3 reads TGCGCCAGCAGTTCCGGACAGGGTAACGAGCAGTACTTC. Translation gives CASSSGQGNEQYF.

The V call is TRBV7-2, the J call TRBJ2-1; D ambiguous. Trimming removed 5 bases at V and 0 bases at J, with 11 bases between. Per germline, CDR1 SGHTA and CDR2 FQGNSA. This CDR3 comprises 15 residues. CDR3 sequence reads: CASSPTWSSYNEQFF. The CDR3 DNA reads TGTGCCAGCAGCCCGACATGGAGCTCCTACAATGAGCAGTTCTTC.

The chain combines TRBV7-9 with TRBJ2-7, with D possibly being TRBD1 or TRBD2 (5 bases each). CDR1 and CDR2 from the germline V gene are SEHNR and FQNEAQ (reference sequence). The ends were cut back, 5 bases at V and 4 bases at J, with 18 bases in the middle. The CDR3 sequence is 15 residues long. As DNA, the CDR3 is TGTGCCAGCAGCCCCGGGACCCATTGGGAGTACGAGCAGTACTTC. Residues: CASSPGTHWEYEQYF.

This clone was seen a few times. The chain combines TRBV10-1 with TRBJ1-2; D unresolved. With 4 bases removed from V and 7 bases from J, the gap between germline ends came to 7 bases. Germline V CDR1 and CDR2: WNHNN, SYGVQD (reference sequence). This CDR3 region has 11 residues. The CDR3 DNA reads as TGCGCCAGCAGTGGGCACGGTGGCTACACCTTC. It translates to CASSGHGGYTF.

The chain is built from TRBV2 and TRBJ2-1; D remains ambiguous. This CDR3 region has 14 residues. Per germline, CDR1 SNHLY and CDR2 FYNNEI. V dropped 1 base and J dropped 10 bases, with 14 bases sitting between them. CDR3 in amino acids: CASSEGGGGSEQFF. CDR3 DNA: TGTGCCAGCAGTGAAGGGGGTGGCGGTTCGGAGCAGTTCTTC. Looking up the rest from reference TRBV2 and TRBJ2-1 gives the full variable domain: EPEVTQTPSHQVTQMGQEVILRCVPISNHLYFYWYRQILGQKVEFLVSFYNNEISEKSEIFDDQFSVERPDGSNFTLKIRSTKLEDSAMYFCASSEGGGGSEQFFGPGTRLTVL.

The DNA of the CDR3 is TGCGCCAGCAGCTTGGATAGTCTAGCGGGAAGGGAGACCCAGTACTTC. Encoded protein: CASSLDSLAGRETQYF. The V and J genes are TRBV5-1 and TRBJ2-5; TRBD2 matches at 9 bases. The V gene's germline CDR1 is SGHRS and CDR2 YFSETQ. This CDR3 spans 16 amino acids. V lost 0 bases, J lost 5 bases, and 8 bases stayed unmatched. The full variable domain, with the rest looked up from reference TRBV5-1 and TRBJ2-5, is KAGVTQTPRYLIKTRGQQVTLSCSPISGHRSVSWYQQTPGQGLQFLFEYFSETQRNKGNFPGRFSGRQFSNSRSEMNVSTLELGDSALYLCASSLDSLAGRETQYFGPGTRLLVL.

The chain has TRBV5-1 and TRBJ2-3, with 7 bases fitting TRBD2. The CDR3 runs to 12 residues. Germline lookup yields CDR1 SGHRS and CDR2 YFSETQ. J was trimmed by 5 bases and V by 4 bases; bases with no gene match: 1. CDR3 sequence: CASSAGVDTQYF. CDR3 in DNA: TGCGCCAGCAGCGCGGGGGTAGATACGCAGTATTTT.

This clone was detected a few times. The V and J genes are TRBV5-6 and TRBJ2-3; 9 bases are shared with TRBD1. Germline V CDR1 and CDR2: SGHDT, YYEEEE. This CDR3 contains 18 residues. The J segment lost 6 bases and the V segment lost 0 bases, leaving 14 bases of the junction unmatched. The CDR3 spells CASSLAFKLQQGADTQYF. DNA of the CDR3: TGTGCCAGCAGCTTGGCCTTTAAACTCCAACAGGGGGCGGATACGCAGTATTTT.

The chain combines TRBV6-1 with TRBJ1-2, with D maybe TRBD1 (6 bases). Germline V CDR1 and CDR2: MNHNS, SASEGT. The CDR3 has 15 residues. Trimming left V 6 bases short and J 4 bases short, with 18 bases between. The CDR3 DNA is TGTGCCAGCAGCCACACTGACAGGAGCCTCTATGGCTACACCTTC. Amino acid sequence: CASSHTDRSLYGYTF.